This TCR beta chain was found in a study of cytomegalovirus exposure and HLA in healthy donors. Study overall: When 350 to 500 donors were genotyped, around 77% of them were found to fall in the Caucasian-associated ancestry cluster. Regarding the study as a whole: Among the most significant clusters, several appeared linked to common viral pathogens in a later analysis. According to a later analysis, donors in an Asian-associated ancestry cluster reportedly had fewer N-insertions than the approximately 620-donor mean. Specificity of three CMV-associated chains for CMV antigens was verified in vitro.

Note on this clone: Its matching antigen is unknown.

The PCR used 60 Vbeta and 13 Jbeta primers. Sequencing used immunoSEQ multiplex PCR; TCRdb keeps in-frame clones, though not all of them. Among roughly 100,000 clones listed, around 79% were seen once. CDR3 length: 15 residues. Germline assignment: CDR1 MRHNA and CDR2 SNTAGT. The J segment lost 5 bases and the V segment lost 5 bases, leaving 9 bases of the junction unmatched. The V and J genes are TRBV6-4 and TRBJ2-3; 8 positions match TRBD1. Sequencing input: PBMCs. This TCR was sampled from a woman between 35 and 50 years old in good health and CMV-seronegative. CDR3 sequence: CASSSTGATGDTQYF. The CDR3 DNA reads TGTGCCAGCAGTTCGACAGGGGCTACGGGAGATACGCAGTATTTT.